This is a list of T cell receptor beta chains from one sample in a study of Ad26.COV2.S vaccination and SARS-CoV-2 variants. Assay used: immunoSEQ multiplex PCR; TCRdb lists only in-frame clones, some missing. The sample has more than 250,000 clones, roughly 86% seen once. The sample was peripheral blood, taken in a trial of Ad26.COV2.S vaccine versus placebo. Receptors originate from a person aged 18 to 59 who received the Ad26.COV2.S COVID-19 vaccine or a placebo. Both conserved end residues are part of each CDR3. Fields, in order: J gene, V gene, CDR3 protein.

j_gene: TRBJ1-1; v_gene: TRBV19; CDR3aa: CASPQGWREPNTEAFF
j_gene: TRBJ1-2; v_gene: TRBV6-2/TRBV6-3; CDR3aa: CASSYDPGANYGYTF
j_gene: TRBJ2-7; v_gene: TRBV20-1; CDR3aa: CSVDRENEQYF
j_gene: TRBJ1-3; v_gene: TRBV4-3; CDR3aa: CASSPTARGGRLYF
j_gene: TRBJ1-2; v_gene: TRBV9; CDR3aa: CASSVATGPNYGYTF
j_gene: TRBJ1-2; v_gene: TRBV28; CDR3aa: CASSGDRVYGYTF
j_gene: TRBJ1-5; v_gene: TRBV7-2; CDR3aa: CASSLMDGAVNQPQHF
j_gene: TRBJ2-5; v_gene: TRBV27; CDR3aa: CASSPPGHSETQYF
j_gene: TRBJ2-3; v_gene: TRBV20-1; CDR3aa: CSASGAGGGADTQYF
j_gene: TRBJ1-1; v_gene: TRBV6-5; CDR3aa: CASSYSGTMNTEAFF